This record concerns one TCR beta chain sequence. Antigen unknown. The length of the CDR3 is 16 residues. MiXCR, applied by TCRdb to the 5' RACE reads, yields one record per CDR3 protein. Counted here are about 520,000 distinct CDR3 sequences, under 25% occurring once; the ten biggest clones make up 0.8% to 1%. This entry is derived from a study of identical twins. General study results and limits: Recombination models fit unrelated individuals' TCR alpha sharing but underestimated twins'.

This sample was also put to use in a study of T cells expressing NK-cell markers. As reported in that work: Sorted CD3+CD56+NKG2C+, CD3+CD56+NKG2C- and CD3+CD56-NKG2C+ T-cell subsets were beta-chain profiled. Seven sequenced donors out of eight were HCMV-seropositive, one seronegative.

Material for sequencing was CD4+ T cells sorted from blood. The receptor was isolated from a woman aged 18-30 years in good health. V usage is TRBV21-1 and J usage is TRBJ1-4; TRBD1, the D gene given by the table, was not confirmed from the DNA. TRBV21-1 is a recognized pseudogene. This CDR3 reads CASMGQGRATNEKLFF. The CDR3 DNA reads TGTGCCAGCATGGGACAGGGGCGCGCAACTAATGAAAAACTGTTTTTT.